This T cell receptor (beta chain) was observed in a study of CD8 T cells in Susac syndrome (dated by TCRdb to the late 2010s). For the study in its entirety: Repertoire sequencing was used to test whether CD8+ T cell activation and differentiation in Susac syndrome was antigen driven.

Peripheral blood CD8+ and CD4+ T cells from healthy donors, Susac syndrome patients and multiple sclerosis patients were profiled using high-throughput TCR beta sequencing. Treatment-naive patients with stable or active relapsing-remitting disease fulfilling revised McDonald criteria were used as multiple sclerosis controls. CD8+ TEMRA cells were enriched by FACS, while bulk CD8+ and CD4+ T cells were purified by magnetic negative isolation. Blood was collected in EDTA tubes and processed within 24 hours, with PBMCs isolated through density gradient centrifugation. PBMCs intended for TCR sequencing were cryopreserved in liquid nitrogen and thawed later in a water bath at 37 degrees C. The sorted or isolated CD4+, CD8+ and CD8+ TEMRA cells had a purity of 90% or higher. RNA was extracted using the RNeasy kit, and about 0.5 to 1 ug of the RNA was reverse transcribed with random hexamers. The immunoSEQ multiplex PCR assay, covering 54 Vbeta and 13 Jbeta segments, was used to amplify TCR beta CDR3 regions. PCR amplification bias was corrected by using a synthetic template baseline for primer optimization and computational correction. Regarding the original processing steps: Reads were assigned to V, D and J genes according to IMGT and analyzed in immunoSEQ Analyzer, with only productive sequences retained. To calculate clonality, Shannon entropy was normalized by log2 of the number of productive unique sequences and then subtracted from one. Public and private clones were assessed among the 100 most prevalent clones of each patient and control. Clones were defined as Susac-specific if absent from the healthy and MS cohorts, from more than 900 published viral clones and from other ImmuneACCESS disease sequences. Using fastp trimming at Q25 and MiXCR clonotype assembly, TCRdb reanalyzed the public sequencing data and kept in-frame beta chains. When rows share a CDR3 protein, they turn into one entry using the most common DNA and genes. TCRdb, not the original authors, processed these V and J calls. The sample table holds around 200,000 distinct CDR3 sequences, of which 95% were seen once. The biggest ten clones account for around 0.076% of the sample.

V is trimmed back by 0 bases and J by 2 bases, and the junction contains 8 bases that no gene match accounts for. Measured from the cysteine to the phenylalanine, the CDR3 is 16 residues long. This entry keeps only the CDR3 DNA: 48 bases, framed from base 1. According to the germline V gene (reference sequence), CDR1 reads DFQATT and CDR2 reads SNEGSKA. The study at large found these results: The number of individuals in the TCR sequencing and HLA analysis was acknowledged as relatively small.

Regarding this clonotype: The target of this receptor is not known. Base-call qualities are not available, and no considerably larger clone is one nucleotide away.

The sequencing input was CD4+ T cells from PBMCs. The chain uses TRBV20-1 and TRBJ2-5, with 8 central nucleotides matching TRBD2. This receptor was identified in a human donor with multiple sclerosis. The nucleotide sequence reads as follows: TGCAGTGCTAGAGATAGAGGGGCTAGCGGGCAAGAGACCCAGTACTTC. Its protein reads: CSARDRGASGQETQYF.